This is a list of T cell receptor beta chains from one sample in a study of T cells in narcolepsy. Measured with immunoSEQ multiplex PCR; TCRdb has only the in-frame clones, and not every one. The data hold tens of thousands of clones, with 90% to 95% observed a single time. What was sequenced was CD45RA- memory CD4+ T cells from PBMCs. All receptors derive from a human donor with narcolepsy. Both conserved end residues are part of each CDR3. Fields, in order: D gene, J gene, clone size, V gene, CDR3 DNA, CDR3 protein. A D gene is named only where the DNA matches it firmly. A clone size is listed for some rows: how often the clone was seen (once, few, many), or a class if it is expanded.

>.|TRBJ1-2|.|TRBV6-6
TGTGCCAGCAGGGGGACGGAATATGGCTACACCTTC
CASRGTEYGYTF
>.|TRBJ2-1|.|TRBV6-1
TGTGCCAGCAGTGAACAGGTCGGGCAGTTCTTC
CASSEQVGQFF
>.|TRBJ1-5|.|TRBV5-8
TGTGCCAGCAGCTTGCATTTGCAGCCCCAGCATTTT
CASSLHLQPQHF
>.|TRBJ2-3|few|TRBV5-8
TGTGCCAGCAGCTTGGGCCGCGTGTTGACTACGAATACGCAGTATTTT
CASSLGRVLTTNTQYF
>TRBD1|TRBJ2-5|.|TRBV28
TGTGCCAGCAGTCCATCAGGGGGCGAATTGGAGACCCAGTACTTC
CASSPSGGELETQYF
>TRBD1|TRBJ2-7|.|TRBV5-4
TGTGCCAGCAGCCCCGCCGGGACAGGGGGCTACGAGCAGTACTTC
CASSPAGTGGYEQYF
>.|TRBJ1-2|.|TRBV30
TGTGCCTGGAGTAAGATTCGGTTGGGTCTCTATGGCTACACCTTC
CAWSKIRLGLYGYTF
>.|TRBJ1-1|.|TRBV18
TGTGCCAGCTCACCCAGCTCCAGGGGCCCAAGGGACACTGAAGCTTTCTTT
CASSPSSRGPRDTEAFF
>.|TRBJ1-2|.|TRBV28
TGTGCCAGCAGTTTATTTGATGGGCTCCCACGGGGCTACACCTTC
CASSLFDGLPRGYTF
>TRBD1|TRBJ2-7|.|TRBV5-4
TGTGCCAGCAGCCAACTTTTGGGACACAGGGGCCTCTACGAGCAGTACTTC
CASSQLLGHRGLYEQYF
>.|TRBJ1-1|.|TRBV5-1
TGCGCCAGCAGCGAGACACACGGCAAAGCTTTCTTT
CASSETHGKAFF
>.|TRBJ1-4|.|TRBV27
TGTGCCAGCAGTGCAAACAGAGGGGAAAAACTGTTTTTT
CASSANRGEKLFF
>TRBD2|TRBJ2-3|.|TRBV11-3
TGTGCCAGCAGCCCCGGGACTCTAGCGGGAGCTCTCACAGATACGCAGTATTTT
CASSPGTLAGALTDTQYF
>TRBD1|TRBJ2-7|.|TRBV7-9
TGTGCCAGCAGCTTATTGACAGGGGTCCGCTACGAGCAGTACTTC
CASSLLTGVRYEQYF
>TRBD2|TRBJ2-7|.|TRBV7-2
TGTGCCAGCAGCCCGACTAGCGGGGCCTACGAGCAGTACTTC
CASSPTSGAYEQYF
>.|TRBJ1-1|.|TRBV10-2
TGCGCCAGCAGTGACGGTCGGGCTTCCGGGACGGTGAACACTGAAGCTTTCTTT
CASSDGRASGTVNTEAFF
>TRBD1|TRBJ1-2|.|TRBV4-2
TGTGCCAGCAGCCAAGAAAGACAACAGGGGGCTGCTGGCTACACCTTC
CASSQERQQGAAGYTF
>TRBD2|TRBJ2-1|.|TRBV7-3
TGTGCCAGCAGCCCTAGCGGGATAGGCAATGAGCAGTTCTTC
CASSPSGIGNEQFF
>.|TRBJ1-5|.|TRBV6-1
TGTGCCAGCAGTGACCCCACCTATCAGCCCCAGCATTTT
CASSDPTYQPQHF
>.|TRBJ1-1|.|TRBV6-5
TGTGCCAGCAGTTACCCTAAGGAAGGGCGGACTGAAGCTTTCTTT
CASSYPKEGRTEAFF
>.|TRBJ1-1|.|TRBV30
TGTGCCTGGACCACCTTTAACACTGAAGCTTTCTTT
CAWTTFNTEAFF
>.|TRBJ2-7|.|TRBV5-1
TGCGCCAGCAGCAACCGGGACCGCGACTCCTACGAGCAGTACTTC
CASSNRDRDSYEQYF